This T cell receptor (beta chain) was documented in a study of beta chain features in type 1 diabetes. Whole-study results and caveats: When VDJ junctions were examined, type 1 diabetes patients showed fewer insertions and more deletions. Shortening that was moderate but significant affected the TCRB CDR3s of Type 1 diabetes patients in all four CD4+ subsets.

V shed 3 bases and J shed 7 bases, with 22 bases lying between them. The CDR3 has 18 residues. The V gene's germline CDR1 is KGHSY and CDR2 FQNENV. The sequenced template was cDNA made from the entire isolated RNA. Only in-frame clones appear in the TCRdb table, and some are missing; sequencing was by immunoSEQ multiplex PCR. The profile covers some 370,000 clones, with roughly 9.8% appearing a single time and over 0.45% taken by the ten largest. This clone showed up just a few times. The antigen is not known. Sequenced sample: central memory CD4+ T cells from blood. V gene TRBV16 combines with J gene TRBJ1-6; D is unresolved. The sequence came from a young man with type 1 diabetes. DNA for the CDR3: TGTGCCAGCAGCCACCCCGGGTTTAGGAACCGATTAAATTCACCCCTCCACTTT. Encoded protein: CASSHPGFRNRLNSPLHF. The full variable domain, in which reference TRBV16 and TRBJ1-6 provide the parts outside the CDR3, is GEEVAQTPKHLVRGEGQKAKLYCAPIKGHSYVFWYQQVLKNEFKFLISFQNENVFDETGMPKERFSAKCLPNSPCSLEIQATKLEDSAVYFCASSHPGFRNRLNSPLHFGNGTRLTVT.